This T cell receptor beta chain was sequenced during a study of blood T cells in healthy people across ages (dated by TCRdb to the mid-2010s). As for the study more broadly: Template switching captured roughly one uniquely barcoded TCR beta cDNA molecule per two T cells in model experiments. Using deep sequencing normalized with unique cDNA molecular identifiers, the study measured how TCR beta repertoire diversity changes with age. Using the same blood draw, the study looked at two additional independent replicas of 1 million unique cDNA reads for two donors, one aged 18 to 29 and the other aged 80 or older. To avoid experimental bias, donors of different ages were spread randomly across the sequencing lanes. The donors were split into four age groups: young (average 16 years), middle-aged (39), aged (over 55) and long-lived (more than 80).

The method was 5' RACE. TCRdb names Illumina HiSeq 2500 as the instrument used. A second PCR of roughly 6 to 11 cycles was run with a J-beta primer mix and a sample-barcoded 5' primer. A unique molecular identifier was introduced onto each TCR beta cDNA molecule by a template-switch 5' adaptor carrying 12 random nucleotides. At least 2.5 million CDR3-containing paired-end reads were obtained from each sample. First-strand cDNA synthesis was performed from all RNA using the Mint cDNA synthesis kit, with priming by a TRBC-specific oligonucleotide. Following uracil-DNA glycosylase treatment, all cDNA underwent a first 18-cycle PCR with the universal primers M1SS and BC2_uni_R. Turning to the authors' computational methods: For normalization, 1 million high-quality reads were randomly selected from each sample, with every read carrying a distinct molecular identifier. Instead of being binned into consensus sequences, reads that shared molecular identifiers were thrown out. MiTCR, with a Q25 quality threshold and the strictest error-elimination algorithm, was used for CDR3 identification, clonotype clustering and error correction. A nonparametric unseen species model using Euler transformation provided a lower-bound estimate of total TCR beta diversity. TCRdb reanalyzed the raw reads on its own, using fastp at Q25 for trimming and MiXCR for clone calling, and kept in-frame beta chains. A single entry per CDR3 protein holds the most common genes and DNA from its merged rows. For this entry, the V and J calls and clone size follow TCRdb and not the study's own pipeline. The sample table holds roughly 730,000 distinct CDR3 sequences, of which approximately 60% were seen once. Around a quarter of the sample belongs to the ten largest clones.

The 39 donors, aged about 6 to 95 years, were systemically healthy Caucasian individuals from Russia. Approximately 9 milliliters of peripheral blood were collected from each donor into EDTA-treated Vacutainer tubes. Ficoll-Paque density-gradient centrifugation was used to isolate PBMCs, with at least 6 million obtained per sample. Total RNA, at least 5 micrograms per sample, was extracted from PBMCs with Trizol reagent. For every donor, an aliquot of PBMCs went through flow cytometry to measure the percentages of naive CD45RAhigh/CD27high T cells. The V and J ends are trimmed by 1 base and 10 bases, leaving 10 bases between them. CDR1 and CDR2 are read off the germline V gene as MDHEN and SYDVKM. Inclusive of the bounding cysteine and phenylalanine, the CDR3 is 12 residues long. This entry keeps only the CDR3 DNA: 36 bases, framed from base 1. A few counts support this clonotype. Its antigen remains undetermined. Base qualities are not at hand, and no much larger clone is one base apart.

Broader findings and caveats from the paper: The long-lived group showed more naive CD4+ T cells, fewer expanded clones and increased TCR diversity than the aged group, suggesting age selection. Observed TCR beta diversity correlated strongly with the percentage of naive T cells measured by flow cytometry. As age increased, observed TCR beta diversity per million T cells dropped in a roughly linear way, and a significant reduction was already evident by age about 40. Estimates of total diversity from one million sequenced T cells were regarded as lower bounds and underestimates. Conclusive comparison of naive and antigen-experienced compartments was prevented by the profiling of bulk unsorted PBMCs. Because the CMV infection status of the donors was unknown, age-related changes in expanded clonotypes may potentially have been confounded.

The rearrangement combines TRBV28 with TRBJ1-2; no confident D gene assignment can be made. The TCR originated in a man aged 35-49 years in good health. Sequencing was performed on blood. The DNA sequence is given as TGTGCCAGCAGTTTATCGACCAATCTCTACACCTTC. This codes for CASSLSTNLYTF.